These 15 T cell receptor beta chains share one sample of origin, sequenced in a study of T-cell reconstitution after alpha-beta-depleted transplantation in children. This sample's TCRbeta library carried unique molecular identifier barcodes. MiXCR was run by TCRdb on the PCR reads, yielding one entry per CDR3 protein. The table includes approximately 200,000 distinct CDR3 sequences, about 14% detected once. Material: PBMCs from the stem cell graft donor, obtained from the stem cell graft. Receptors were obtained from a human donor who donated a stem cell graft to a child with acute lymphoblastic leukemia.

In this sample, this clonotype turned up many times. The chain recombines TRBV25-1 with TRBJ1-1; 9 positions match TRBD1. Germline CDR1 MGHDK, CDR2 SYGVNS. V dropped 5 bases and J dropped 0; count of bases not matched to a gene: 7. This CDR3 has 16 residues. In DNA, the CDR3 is TGTGCCAGCAGTATAATTACAGGGGGCTTGAACACTGAAGCTTTCTTT. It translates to CASSIITGGLNTEAFF.

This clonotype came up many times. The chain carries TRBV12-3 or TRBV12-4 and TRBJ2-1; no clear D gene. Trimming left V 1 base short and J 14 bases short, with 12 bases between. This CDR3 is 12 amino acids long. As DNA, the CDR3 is TGTGCCAGCAGTTTAGGCACAGAGCGAAAGTTCTTC. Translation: CASSLGTERKFF.

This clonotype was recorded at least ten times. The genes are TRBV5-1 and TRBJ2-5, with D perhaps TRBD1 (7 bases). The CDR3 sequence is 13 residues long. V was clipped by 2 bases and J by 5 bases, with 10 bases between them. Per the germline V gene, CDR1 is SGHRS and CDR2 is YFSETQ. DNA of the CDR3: TGCGCCAGCAGCTTACAGGGGAGGGAGACCCAGTACTTC. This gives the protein CASSLQGRETQYF.

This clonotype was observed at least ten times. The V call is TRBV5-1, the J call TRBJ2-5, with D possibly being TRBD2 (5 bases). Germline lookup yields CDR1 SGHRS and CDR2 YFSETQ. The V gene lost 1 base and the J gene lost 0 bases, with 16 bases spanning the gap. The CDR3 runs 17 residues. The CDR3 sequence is CASSLTLWTGYQETQYF. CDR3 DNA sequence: TGCGCCAGCAGCTTGACCCTTTGGACGGGGTACCAAGAGACCCAGTACTTC.

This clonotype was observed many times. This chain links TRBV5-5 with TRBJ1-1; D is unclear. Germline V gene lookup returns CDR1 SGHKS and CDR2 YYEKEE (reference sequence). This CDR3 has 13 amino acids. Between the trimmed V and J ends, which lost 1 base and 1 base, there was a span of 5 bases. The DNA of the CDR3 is TGTGCCAGCAGCTTGATAGGGAACACTGAAGCTTTCTTT. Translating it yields CASSLIGNTEAFF.

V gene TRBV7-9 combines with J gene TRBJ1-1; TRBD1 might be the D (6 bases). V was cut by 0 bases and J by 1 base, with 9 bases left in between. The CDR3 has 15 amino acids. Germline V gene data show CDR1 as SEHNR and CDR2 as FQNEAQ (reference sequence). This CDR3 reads CASSLAGRGNTEAFF. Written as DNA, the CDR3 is TGTGCCAGCAGCTTAGCCGGCAGGGGGAACACTGAAGCTTTCTTT.

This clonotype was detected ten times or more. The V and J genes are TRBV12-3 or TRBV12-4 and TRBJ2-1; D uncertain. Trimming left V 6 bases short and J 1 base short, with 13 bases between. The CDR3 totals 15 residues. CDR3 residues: CASRVNSGSYNEQFF. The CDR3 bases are TGTGCCAGCAGGGTAAATAGTGGTTCCTACAATGAGCAGTTCTTC.

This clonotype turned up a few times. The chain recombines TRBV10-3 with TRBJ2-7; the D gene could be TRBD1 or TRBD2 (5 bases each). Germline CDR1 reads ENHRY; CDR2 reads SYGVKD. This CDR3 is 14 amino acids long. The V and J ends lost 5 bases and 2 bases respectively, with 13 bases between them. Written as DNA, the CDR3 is TGTGCCATCAGTCCCGGGACGGTTCCCTACGAGCAGTACTTC. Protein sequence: CAISPGTVPYEQYF.

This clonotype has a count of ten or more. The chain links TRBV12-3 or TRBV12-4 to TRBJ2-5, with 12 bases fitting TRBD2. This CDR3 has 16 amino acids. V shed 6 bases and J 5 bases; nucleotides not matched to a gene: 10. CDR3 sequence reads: CASSWSFGLAGETQYF. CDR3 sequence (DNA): TGTGCCAGCAGCTGGAGCTTCGGACTAGCGGGGGAGACCCAGTACTTC.

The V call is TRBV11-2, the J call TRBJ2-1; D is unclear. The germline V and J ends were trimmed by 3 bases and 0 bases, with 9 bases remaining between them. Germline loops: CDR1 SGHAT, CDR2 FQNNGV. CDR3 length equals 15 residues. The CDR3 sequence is CASSLGILSYNEQFF. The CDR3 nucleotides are TGTGCCAGCAGCTTGGGAATCCTCTCCTACAATGAGCAGTTCTTC.

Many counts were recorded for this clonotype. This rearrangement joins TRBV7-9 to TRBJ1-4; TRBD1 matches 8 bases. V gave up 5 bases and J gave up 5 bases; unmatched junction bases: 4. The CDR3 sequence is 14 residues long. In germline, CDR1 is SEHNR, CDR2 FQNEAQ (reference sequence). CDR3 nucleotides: TGTGCCAGCAGCCCGACAGGGGCGAATGAAAAACTGTTTTTT. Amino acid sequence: CASSPTGANEKLFF.

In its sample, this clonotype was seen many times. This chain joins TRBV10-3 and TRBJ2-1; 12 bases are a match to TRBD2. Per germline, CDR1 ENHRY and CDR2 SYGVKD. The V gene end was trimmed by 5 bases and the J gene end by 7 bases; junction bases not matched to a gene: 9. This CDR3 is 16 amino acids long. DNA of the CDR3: TGTGCCATCAGTAGAGCTAGCGGGAGGGGTAATAATGAGCAGTTCTTC. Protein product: CAISRASGRGNNEQFF.

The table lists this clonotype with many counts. The CDR3 coding sequence is TGTGCCAGCAGTTACTCGATGGGGGTCCAGTACTTC. Its protein product is CASSYSMGVQYF. The chain links TRBV6-5 to TRBJ2-7; perhaps D is TRBD1 or TRBD2 (5 bases each). CDR1 is MNHEY and CDR2 is SVGAGI in the germline V gene. This CDR3 region has 12 residues. The germline V and J ends were trimmed by 0 bases and 10 bases, with 10 bases remaining between them.

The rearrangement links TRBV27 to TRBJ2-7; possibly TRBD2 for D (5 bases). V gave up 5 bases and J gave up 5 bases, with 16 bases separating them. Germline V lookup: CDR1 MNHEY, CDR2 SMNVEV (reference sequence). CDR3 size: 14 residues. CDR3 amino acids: CASSRLDFVHEQYF. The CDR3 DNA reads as TGTGCCAGCAGTCGATTGGACTTCGTCCACGAGCAGTACTTC.

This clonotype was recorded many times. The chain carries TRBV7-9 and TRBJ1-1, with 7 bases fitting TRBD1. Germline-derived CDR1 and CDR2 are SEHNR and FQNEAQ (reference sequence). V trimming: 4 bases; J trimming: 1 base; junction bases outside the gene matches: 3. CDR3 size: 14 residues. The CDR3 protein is CASSSTGPNTEAFF. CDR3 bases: TGTGCCAGCAGCTCGACAGGGCCGAACACTGAAGCTTTCTTT. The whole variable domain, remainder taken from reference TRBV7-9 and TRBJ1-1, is DTGVSQNPRHKITKRGQNVTFRCDPISEHNRLYWYRQTLGQGPEFLTYFQNEAQLEKSRLLSDRFSAERPKGSFSTLEIQRTEQGDSAMYLCASSSTGPNTEAFFGQGTRLTVV.